This TCR beta chain was sequenced for a study of beta chain features in type 1 diabetes. Sorted populations were all over 98% pure. A word on this clone: As yet, its antigen is unknown.

Trimming at V came to 0 bases and at J to 5 bases, leaving 7 bases not matched to a gene. Germline V lookup: CDR1 SGHTA, CDR2 FQGNSA. This CDR3 comprises 16 residues. What was sequenced were expressed TCRB transcripts, since all of the isolated RNA had been reverse transcribed. Assay: immunoSEQ multiplex PCR; the TCRdb copy retains only in-frame clones and omits some. This table has fewer than 250,000 clones, about 14% appearing once. Whole-study findings and limits: Overrepresentation of cells with high TCR expression could result from cDNA sequencing.

This chain connects TRBV7-2 to TRBJ2-5, with 9 bases lining up with TRBD2. The sample comprised naive CD4+ T cells from blood. The receptor was isolated from a woman aged 40 to 50 in good health. CDR3 residues: CASSLAGGGAGETQYF. CDR3 sequence (DNA): TGTGCCAGCAGCTTAGCGGGCGGGGGGGCCGGTGAGACCCAGTACTTC.